One sample yielded the 13 T cell receptor beta chains listed below, sequenced in a study of blood T cell repertoires in COVID-19. Sequenced by immunoSEQ multiplex PCR; TCRdb stores in-frame clones only, minus some. The sample carries 150,000 or so clones, 83% recorded once. Sequencing input: PBMCs or T cells enriched from blood (not recorded which). The receptors shown here come from a woman aged 45-59 years in a cohort exposed to, infected with or recovered from COVID-19 (not recorded which).

J is TRBJ2-1 and V is TRBV5-6; D gene uncertain. This CDR3 has 17 amino acids. From germline, CDR1 is SGHDT and CDR2 YYEEEE. The ends were cut back, 0 bases at V and 0 bases at J, with 13 bases in the middle. CDR3 DNA sequence: TGTGCCAGCAGCTTGGTCAGATTCTTAAGCTCCTACAATGAGCAGTTCTTC. Translation: CASSLVRFLSSYNEQFF.

As concerns this clone: Additional DNA sequences in this sample encode the identical CDR3. V is TRBV9 and J is TRBJ1-3; possibly TRBD1 for D (6 bases). Trimming left V 3 bases short and J 2 bases short, with 12 bases between. The germline gives CDR1 SGDLS, CDR2 YYNGEE. CDR3 length: 15 amino acids. CDR3 in amino acids: CASSANQGPGNTIYF. Written as DNA, the CDR3 is TGTGCCAGCAGCGCCAATCAGGGGCCTGGAAACACCATATATTTT.

This clone is a singleton in its sample. The V and J genes are TRBV28 and TRBJ2-6; no definite D call. The CDR3 extends over 14 amino acids. Looked up from germline, CDR1 is MDHEN and CDR2 is SYDVKM. Trimming left V 7 bases short and J 1 base short, with 8 bases between. The CDR3: CASKPLSGANVLTF. The CDR3, as DNA: TGTGCCAGCAAACCCCTATCTGGGGCCAACGTCCTGACTTTC.

The chain has TRBV11-3 and TRBJ2-2, with 13 bases aligning to TRBD2. The V gene's germline CDR1 is SGHNT and CDR2 YENEEA. The CDR3 is 17 residues long. The trim removed 5 bases at V and 0 bases at J, leaving 3 bases unmatched. CDR3 amino acids: CASSTGLAGANTGELFF. The CDR3 DNA sequence: TGTGCCAGCAGCACAGGACTAGCGGGGGCGAACACCGGGGAGCTGTTTTTT.

This clone was counted once. CDR3: CASSPGDTGNTEAFF. The CDR3 bases are TGTGCCAGCTCACCCGGGGACACGGGGAACACTGAAGCTTTCTTT. The chain combines TRBV18 with TRBJ1-1; maybe TRBD1 (6 bases). Per the germline V gene, CDR1 is KGHSH and CDR2 is LQKENI. V lost 3 bases to trimming and J lost 1 base, with 12 bases between them. The CDR3 covers 15 residues.

This clone was detected only a few times. This chain connects TRBV11-2 to TRBJ2-3, with 8 bases fitting TRBD2. The V gene end was trimmed by 1 base and the J gene end by 5 bases; junction bases not matched to a gene: 11. Germline loops: CDR1 SGHAT, CDR2 FQNNGV. This CDR3 contains 17 residues. The CDR3 region is CASSLASAGGGLDTQYF. The DNA for the CDR3 is TGTGCCAGCAGCTTAGCGTCGGCGGGGGGCGGGTTAGATACGCAGTATTTT.

The gene calls are TRBV29-1 and TRBJ1-3; D not certain. The CDR3 sequence is 12 residues long. Germline CDR1 is SQVTM and CDR2 is ANQGSEA. V gave up 6 bases and J gave up 3 bases, with 9 bases separating them. The CDR3 is CSVTTVGNTIYF. The DNA for the CDR3 is TGCAGCGTGACGACTGTTGGAAACACCATATATTTT.

This clone was observed a single time. The V call is TRBV19, the J call TRBJ2-5, with D possibly matching TRBD2 (7 bases). V was pared by 0 bases and J by 9 bases, with 11 bases between. This CDR3 is 13 amino acids long. Germline-derived CDR1 and CDR2 are LNHDA and SQIVND (reference sequence). This CDR3 reads CASSIEAGAAQYF. In DNA form, the CDR3 reads TGTGCCAGTAGTATAGAGGCGGGGGCGGCCCAGTACTTC.

V usage is TRBV5-5 and J usage is TRBJ2-7, with 8 bases lining up with TRBD2. V trimming: 2 bases; J trimming: 4 bases; junction bases outside the gene matches: 2. CDR1 SGHKS and CDR2 YYEKEE come from the germline V gene (reference sequence). The CDR3 has 13 amino acids. The CDR3 sequence: CASSLLAAYEQYF. The CDR3 DNA follows: TGTGCCAGCAGCTTACTAGCGGCGTACGAGCAGTACTTC.

This rearrangement joins TRBV12-3 or TRBV12-4 to TRBJ2-5; D is undetermined. The CDR3 is made up of 13 amino acids. Trimming removed 8 bases from V and 4 bases from J, with 14 bases in between. CDR3 nucleotide sequence: TGTGCCAGCCAGTTTACACAGATAGAGACCCAGTACTTC. This sequence encodes CASQFTQIETQYF.

The chain recombines TRBV27 with TRBJ1-4; weak D call: TRBD1 (5 bases). Per germline, CDR1 MNHEY and CDR2 SMNVEV (reference sequence). V was trimmed by 7 bases and J by 5 bases, leaving 11 bases between them. This CDR3 has 13 amino acids. CDR3 protein: CASTGGWNEKLFF. CDR3 nucleotide sequence: TGTGCCAGCACCGGGGGGTGGAATGAAAAACTGTTTTTT.

The chain combines TRBV19 with TRBJ1-2; the match to TRBD1 covers 7 bases. V trimming: 6 bases; J trimming: 1 base; junction bases outside the gene matches: 8. The CDR3 contains 15 residues. Germline V gives CDR1 LNHDA, CDR2 SQIVND (reference sequence). CDR3 residues: CASSDGTANNYGYTF. As DNA, the CDR3 is TGTGCCAGTAGCGACGGGACAGCTAATAACTATGGCTACACCTTC.

The rearrangement links TRBV21-1 to TRBJ2-2; the D call TRBD2 from the table was never checked on the DNA. TRBV21-1 is a pseudogene locus. This CDR3 has 17 residues. CDR3 amino acids: CASSKPGTSAHTGELFF. In DNA, the CDR3 is TGTGCCAGCAGCAAGCCGGGGACTAGCGCACACACCGGGGAGCTGTTTTTT.